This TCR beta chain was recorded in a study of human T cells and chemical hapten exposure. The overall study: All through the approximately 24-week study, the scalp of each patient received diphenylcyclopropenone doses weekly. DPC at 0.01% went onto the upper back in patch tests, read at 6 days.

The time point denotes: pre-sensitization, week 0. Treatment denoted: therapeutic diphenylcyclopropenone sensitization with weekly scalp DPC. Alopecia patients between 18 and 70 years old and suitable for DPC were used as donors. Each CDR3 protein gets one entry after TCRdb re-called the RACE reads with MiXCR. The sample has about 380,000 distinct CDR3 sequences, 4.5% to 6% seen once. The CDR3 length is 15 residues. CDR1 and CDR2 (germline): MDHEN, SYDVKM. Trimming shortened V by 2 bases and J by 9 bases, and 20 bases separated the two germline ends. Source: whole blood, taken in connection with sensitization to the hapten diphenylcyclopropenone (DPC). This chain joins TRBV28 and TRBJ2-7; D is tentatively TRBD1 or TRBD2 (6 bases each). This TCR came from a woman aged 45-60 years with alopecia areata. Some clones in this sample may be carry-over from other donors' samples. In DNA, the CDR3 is TGTGCCAGCAGTTTAGTAGATCAGGGGTTGGAGGGGCAGTACTTC. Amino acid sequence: CASSLVDQGLEGQYF.